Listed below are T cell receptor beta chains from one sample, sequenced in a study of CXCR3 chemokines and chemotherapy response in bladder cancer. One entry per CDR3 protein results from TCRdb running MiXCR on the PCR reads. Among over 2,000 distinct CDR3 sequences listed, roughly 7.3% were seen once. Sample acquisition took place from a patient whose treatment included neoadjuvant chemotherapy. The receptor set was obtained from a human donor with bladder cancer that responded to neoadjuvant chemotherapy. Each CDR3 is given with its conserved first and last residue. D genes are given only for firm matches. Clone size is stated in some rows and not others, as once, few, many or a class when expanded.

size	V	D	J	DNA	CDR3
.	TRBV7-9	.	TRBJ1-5	TGTGCCAGCAGCCCGGACGATCAGCCCCAGCATTTT	CASSPDDQPQHF
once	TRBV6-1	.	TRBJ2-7	TGTGCCAGCAGTTTGGAGGAGGGAAGCTCCTACGAGCAGTACTTC	CASSLEEGSSYEQYF
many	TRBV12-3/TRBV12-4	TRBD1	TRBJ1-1	TGTGCCAGCAGTTTAGGGACAGGGGGGAGTCGGGAAGCTTTCTTT	CASSLGTGGSREAFF
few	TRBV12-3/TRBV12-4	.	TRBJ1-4	TGTGCCAGCAGTTTGAGAAGCATTAATGAAAAACTGTTTTTT	CASSLRSINEKLFF
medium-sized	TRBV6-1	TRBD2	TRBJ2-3	TGTGCCAGCAGTGAGCAAACTAGCGGGAGGGCAGATACGCAGTATTTT	CASSEQTSGRADTQYF
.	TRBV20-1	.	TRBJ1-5	TGCAGTGCTGGAGAGGGCAATCAGCCCCAGCATTTT	CSAGEGNQPQHF
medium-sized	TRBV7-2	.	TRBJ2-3	TGTGCCAGCAACTTACCCGGGAGAGATACGCAGTATTTT	CASNLPGRDTQYF
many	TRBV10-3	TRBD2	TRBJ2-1	TGTGCCATCAGTGAGTCTAGCGGGGGGTACTACAATGAGCAGTTCTTC	CAISESSGGYYNEQFF
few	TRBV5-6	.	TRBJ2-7	TGTGCCAGCAGCTTAGTCCCGAGCTCCTACGAGCAGTACTTC	CASSLVPSSYEQYF
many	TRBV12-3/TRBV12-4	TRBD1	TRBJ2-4	TGTGCCAGCAGTAAGGACAGGCCAATAGACATTCAGTACTTC	CASSKDRPIDIQYF
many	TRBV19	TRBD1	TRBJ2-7	TGTGCCAGTAGTATAGTCCACTCGACAGGGATCTACGAGCAGTACTTC	CASSIVHSTGIYEQYF
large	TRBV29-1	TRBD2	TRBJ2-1	TGCAGCGGATCACTAGCGAATGAGCAGTTCTTC	CSGSLANEQFF
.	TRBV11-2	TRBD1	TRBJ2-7	TGTGCCAGCAGCTTAGCCTCCGGGACAGTTCGGCCCTACGAGCAGTACTTC	CASSLASGTVRPYEQYF
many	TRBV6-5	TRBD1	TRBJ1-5	TGTGCCAGCAGTCCAGGGGGTCAGCCCCAGCATTTT	CASSPGGQPQHF
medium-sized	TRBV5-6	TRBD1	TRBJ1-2	TGTGCCAGCAGCTCGCCGACAGGGGCGACCTATGGCTACACCTTC	CASSSPTGATYGYTF
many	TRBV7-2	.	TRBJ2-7	TGTGCCAGCAGCTTAAACGGGGCCCACTACGAGCAGTACTTC	CASSLNGAHYEQYF
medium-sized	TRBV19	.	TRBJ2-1	TGTGCCAGTACGGGCGGGCAGTACAATGAGCAGTTCTTC	CASTGGQYNEQFF
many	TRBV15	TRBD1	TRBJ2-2	TGTGCCACCAGCAGGAAGTGGGACAGCGCGAACACCGGGGAGCTGTTTTTT	CATSRKWDSANTGELFF
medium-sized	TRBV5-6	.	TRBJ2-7	TGTGCCAGCAGCCGGGACCCACTGCTAACATACGAGCAGTACTTC	CASSRDPLLTYEQYF
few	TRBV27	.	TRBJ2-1	TGTGCCAGCAGTTTATCGCGCACCTCCTACAATGAGCAGTTCTTC	CASSLSRTSYNEQFF
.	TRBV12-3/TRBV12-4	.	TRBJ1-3	TGTGCCAGCAGTGAAAGCCCCCACTCTGGAAACACCATATATTTT	CASSESPHSGNTIYF
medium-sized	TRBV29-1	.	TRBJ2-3	TGCAGCGTTGTCATGAGAGGGGGCACAGATACGCAGTATTTT	CSVVMRGGTDTQYF
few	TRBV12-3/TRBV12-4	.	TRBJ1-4	TGTGCCAGCAGTCCCGGACGGACTCTATCAACTAATGAAAAACTGTTTTTT	CASSPGRTLSTNEKLFF
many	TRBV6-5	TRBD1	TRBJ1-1	TGTGCCAGCAGTTACTCGACGACAGGGGTGAACACTGAAGCTTTCTTT	CASSYSTTGVNTEAFF
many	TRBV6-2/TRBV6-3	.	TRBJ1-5	TGTGCCAGCAGTTACTCGACCAGTGCTGCATTCAATAGCAATCAGCCCCAGCATTTT	CASSYSTSAAFNSNQPQHF
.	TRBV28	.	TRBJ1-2	TGTGCCACCAAGGGGGATCTTGGGGGCTTTTCCGGTGGCTACACCTTC	CATKGDLGGFSGGYTF
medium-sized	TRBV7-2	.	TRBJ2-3	TGTGCCAGCAGCTTAGGGGGTTTAGGTTCCGATACGCAGTATTTT	CASSLGGLGSDTQYF
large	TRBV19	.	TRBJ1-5	TGTGCCAGTGGGCAGGGTGGCAATCAGCCCCAGCATTTT	CASGQGGNQPQHF
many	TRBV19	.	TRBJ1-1	TGTGCCAGTAGGACCCGGCGGGACACTGAAGCTTTCTTT	CASRTRRDTEAFF
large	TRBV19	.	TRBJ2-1	TGTGCCAGTAGTATAGTCCACCCGACTGTTTACAATGAGCAGTTCTTC	CASSIVHPTVYNEQFF
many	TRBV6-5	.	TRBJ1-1	TGTGCCAGCAGCCCGGGGCTGGGAAGCACTGAAGCTTTCTTT	CASSPGLGSTEAFF
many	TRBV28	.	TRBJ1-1	TGTGCCAGCAGTTTGGGGGGGGGGCATACTGAAGCTTTCTTT	CASSLGGGHTEAFF
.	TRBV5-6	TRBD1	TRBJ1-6	TGTGCCAGCCTGGACAGGGGAGGATCACCCCTCCACTTT	CASLDRGGSPLHF
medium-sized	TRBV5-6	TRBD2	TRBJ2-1	TGTGCCAGCAGCTTGGTTTCTAGCGGGGTTATCCGCAATGAGCAGTTCTTC	CASSLVSSGVIRNEQFF
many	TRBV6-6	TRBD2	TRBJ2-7	TGTGCCAGCGGGTCTAGGGAGGGGTGGCACGAGCAGTACTTC	CASGSREGWHEQYF
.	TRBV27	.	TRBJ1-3	TGTGCCAGCAGTTTAGGCAGGTCTGGAAACACCATATATTTT	CASSLGRSGNTIYF
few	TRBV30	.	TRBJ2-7	TGTGCCTGGAGTTGGATGGGGGGCGAGCAGTACTTC	CAWSWMGGEQYF
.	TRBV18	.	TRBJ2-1	TGTGCCAGCTCACCACCGACAGGGGGTAGCGGGAGGCCCAACTACAATGAGCAGTTCTTC	CASSPPTGGSGRPNYNEQFF
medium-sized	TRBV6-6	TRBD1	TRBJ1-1	TGTGCCAGCAGTTTGACAGGGGAGGCTGAAGCTTTCTTT	CASSLTGEAEAFF
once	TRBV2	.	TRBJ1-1	TGTGCCAGCAGTGAAGCGGGCAAGAGGGAGGCTTTCTTT	CASSEAGKREAFF
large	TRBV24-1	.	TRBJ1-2	TGTGCCACCAGTGATTTGGAAAACTATGGCTACACCTTC	CATSDLENYGYTF
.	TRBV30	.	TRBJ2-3	TGTGCCTGGAGTGATCTTAGCACAGATACGCAGTATTTT	CAWSDLSTDTQYF
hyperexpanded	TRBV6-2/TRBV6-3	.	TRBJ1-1	TGTGCCAGCAGTTTATCACTGAACACTGAAGCTTTCTTT	CASSLSLNTEAFF
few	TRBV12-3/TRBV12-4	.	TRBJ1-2	TGTGCCAGCACCACGTCGGTCGGCTACACCTTC	CASTTSVGYTF
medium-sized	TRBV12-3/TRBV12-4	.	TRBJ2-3	TGTGCCAGCAGCACGGGGCGGGACACAGATACGCAGTATTTT	CASSTGRDTDTQYF
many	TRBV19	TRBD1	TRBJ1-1	TGTGCCAGTAGTATACTCTTGGGACAGGGTTTTTTGAGTCGAGCTTTCTTT	CASSILLGQGFLSRAFF
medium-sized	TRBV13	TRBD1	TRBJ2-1	TGTGCCAGCAGCTTGGGACAGGCCTCTAGCTCCTACAATGAGCAGTTCTTC	CASSLGQASSSYNEQFF
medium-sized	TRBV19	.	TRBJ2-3	TGTGCCAGTGATGAATCAGGGGTAGGCACGCAGTATTTT	CASDESGVGTQYF
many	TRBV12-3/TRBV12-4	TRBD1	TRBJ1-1	TGTGCCAGCAGACGACAGGGGGGGAGGCTAACTGAAGCTTTCTTT	CASRRQGGRLTEAFF
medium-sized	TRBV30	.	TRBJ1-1	TGTGCCTGGAGTGTAATCAGGGGTGGAGGGACTGAAGCTTTCTTT	CAWSVIRGGGTEAFF
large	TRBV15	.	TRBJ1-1	TGTGCCACCAGCAGAGAGAGAGCTTTCTTT	CATSRERAFF
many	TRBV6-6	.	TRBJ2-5	TGTGCCATAACAACCCAGTACGAGGGGCCCCAGTACTTC	CAITTQYEGPQYF
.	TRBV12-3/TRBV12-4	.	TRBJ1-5	TGTGCCAGCCGGCGGGGGGGACACGGCAATCAGCCCCAGCATTTT	CASRRGGHGNQPQHF
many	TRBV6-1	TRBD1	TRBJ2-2	TGTGCCAGCAGTGAAAGGAGGGGGACAGGGAACACCGGGGAGCTGTTTTTT	CASSERRGTGNTGELFF
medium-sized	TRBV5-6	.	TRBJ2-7	TGTGCCAGCAGTTCAAGCATCGAGCAGTACTTC	CASSSSIEQYF
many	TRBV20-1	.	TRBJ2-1	TGCAGTGCTAGAGGTTTAGCTGGGAATGAGCAGTTCTTC	CSARGLAGNEQFF
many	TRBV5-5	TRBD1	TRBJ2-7	TGTGCCAGCAGCTCTCGTCGGGGGACAGGTTACTCCTACGAGCAGTACTTC	CASSSRRGTGYSYEQYF
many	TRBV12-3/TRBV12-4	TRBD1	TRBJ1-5	TGTGCCAGCAGCGGGACAGGGGTTGTTCAGCCCCAGCATTTT	CASSGTGVVQPQHF